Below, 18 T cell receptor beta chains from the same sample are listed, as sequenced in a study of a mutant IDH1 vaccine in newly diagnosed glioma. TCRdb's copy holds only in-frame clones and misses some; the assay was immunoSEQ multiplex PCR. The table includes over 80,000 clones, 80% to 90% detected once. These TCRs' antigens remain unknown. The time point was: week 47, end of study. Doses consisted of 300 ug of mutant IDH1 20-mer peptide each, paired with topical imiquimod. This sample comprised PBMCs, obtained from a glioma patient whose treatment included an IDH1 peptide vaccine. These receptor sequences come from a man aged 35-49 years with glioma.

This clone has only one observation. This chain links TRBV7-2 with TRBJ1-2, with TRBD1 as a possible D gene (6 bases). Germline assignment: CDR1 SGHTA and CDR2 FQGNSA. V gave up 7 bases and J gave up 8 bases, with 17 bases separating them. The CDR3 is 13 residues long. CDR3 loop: CASTKVGAVGYTF. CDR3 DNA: TGTGCCAGCACCAAGGTGGGGGCCGTGGGCTACACCTTC.

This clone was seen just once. CDR3: CASSQVSGAGGQETQYF. The DNA for the CDR3 is TGCGCCAGCAGCCAAGTTTCCGGCGCAGGGGGACAAGAGACCCAGTACTTC. The chain recombines TRBV4-3 with TRBJ2-5; TRBD1 matches at 7 bases. The CDR3 is made up of 17 amino acids. V trimming: 1 base; J trimming: 2 bases; junction bases outside the gene matches: 10. Germline lookup yields CDR1 LGHNA and CDR2 YSLEER.

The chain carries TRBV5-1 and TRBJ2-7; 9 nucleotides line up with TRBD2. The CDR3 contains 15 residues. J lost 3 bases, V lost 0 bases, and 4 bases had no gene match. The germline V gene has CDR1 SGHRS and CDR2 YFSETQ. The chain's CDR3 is CASSLGGRALYEQYF. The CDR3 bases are TGCGCCAGCAGCTTGGGCGGGAGGGCCCTCTACGAGCAGTACTTC.

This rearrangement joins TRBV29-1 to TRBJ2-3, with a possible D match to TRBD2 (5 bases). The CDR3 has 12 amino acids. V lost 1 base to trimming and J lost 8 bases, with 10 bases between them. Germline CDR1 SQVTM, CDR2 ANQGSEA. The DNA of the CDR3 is TGCAGCGTTGAAGTGGCTGGAGGTACGCAGTATTTT. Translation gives CSVEVAGGTQYF.

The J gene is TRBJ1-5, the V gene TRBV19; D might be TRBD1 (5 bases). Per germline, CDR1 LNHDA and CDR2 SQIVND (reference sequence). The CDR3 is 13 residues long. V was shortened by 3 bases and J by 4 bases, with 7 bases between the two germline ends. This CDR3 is CASSMAGNQPQHF. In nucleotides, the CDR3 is TGTGCCAGTAGTATGGCAGGGAATCAGCCCCAGCATTTT.

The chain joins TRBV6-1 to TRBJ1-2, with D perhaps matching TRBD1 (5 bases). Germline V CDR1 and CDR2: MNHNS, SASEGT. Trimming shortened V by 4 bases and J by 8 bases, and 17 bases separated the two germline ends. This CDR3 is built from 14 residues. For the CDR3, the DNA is TGTGCCAGCAGTGCCGGGACCCAGAGGAGGGGCTACACCTTC. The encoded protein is CASSAGTQRRGYTF.

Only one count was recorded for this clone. In DNA, the CDR3 is TGTGCCAGCAGCTTAGGACAGGGACACGAGCAGTACTTC. Encoded protein: CASSLGQGHEQYF. V is TRBV13 and J is TRBJ2-7, with a possible D match to TRBD1 (6 bases). The CDR3 loop spans 13 amino acids. V was pared by 0 bases and J by 5 bases, with 8 bases between. Germline V gene sequence: CDR1 PRHDT, CDR2 FYEKMQ (reference sequence).

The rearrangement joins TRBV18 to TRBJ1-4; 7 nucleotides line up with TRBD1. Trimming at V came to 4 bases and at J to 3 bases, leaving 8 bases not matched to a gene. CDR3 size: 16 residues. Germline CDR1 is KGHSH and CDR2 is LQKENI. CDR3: CASSLSRQGPNEKLFF. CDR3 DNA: TGTGCCAGCTCACTATCCCGACAGGGTCCTAATGAAAAACTGTTTTTT.

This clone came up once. The CDR3 spells CASSQDLAGGNEQYF. The CDR3 region has the DNA TGCGCCAGCAGCCAAGATCTTGCGGGGGGGAACGAGCAGTACTTC. The V gene is TRBV4-1, the J gene TRBJ2-5; 9 nucleotides agree with TRBD2. The J call is doubtful: the DNA matches TRBJ2-7 better. Germline V gene sequence: CDR1 MGHRA, CDR2 YSYEKL. This CDR3 region has 15 residues.

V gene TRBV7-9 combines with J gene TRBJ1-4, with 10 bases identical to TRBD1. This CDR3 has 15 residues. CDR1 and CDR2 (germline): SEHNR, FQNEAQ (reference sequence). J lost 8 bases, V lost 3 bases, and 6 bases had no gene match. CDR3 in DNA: TGTGCCAGCAGCTTCGGACAGGGGGATGGAGAAAAACTGTTTTTT. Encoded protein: CASSFGQGDGEKLFF.

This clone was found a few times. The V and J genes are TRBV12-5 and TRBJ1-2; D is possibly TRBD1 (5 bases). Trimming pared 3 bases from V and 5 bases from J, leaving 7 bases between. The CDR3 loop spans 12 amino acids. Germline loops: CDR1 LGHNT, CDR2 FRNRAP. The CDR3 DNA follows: TGTGCTAGTGGTTTTGGGGGATATGGCTACACCTTC. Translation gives CASGFGGYGYTF.

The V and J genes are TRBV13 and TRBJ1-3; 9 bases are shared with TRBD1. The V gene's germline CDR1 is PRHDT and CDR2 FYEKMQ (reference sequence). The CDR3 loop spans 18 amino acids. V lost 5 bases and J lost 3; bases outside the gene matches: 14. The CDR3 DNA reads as TGTGCCAGCAGCCCTCGGGGACAGGGAGAAAGGTTTGGAAACACCATATATTTT. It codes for CASSPRGQGERFGNTIYF.

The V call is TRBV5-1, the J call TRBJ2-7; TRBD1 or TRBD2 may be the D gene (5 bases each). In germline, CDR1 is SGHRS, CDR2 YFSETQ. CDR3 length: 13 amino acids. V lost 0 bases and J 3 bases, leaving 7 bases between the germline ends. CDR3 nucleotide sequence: TGCGCCAGCAGCTTGGATGGGGGCTACGAGCAGTACTTC. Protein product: CASSLDGGYEQYF.

DNA of the CDR3: TGTGCCAGCAGTTTTCCCGGGACAGGGAGCTACACCTTC. Translated: CASSFPGTGSYTF. The chain couples TRBV27 to TRBJ1-2; 9 nucleotides align to TRBD1. The CDR3 is 13 residues long. V gave up 3 bases and J gave up 9 bases; unmatched junction bases: 5. CDR1 is MNHEY, CDR2 SMNVEV, per germline (reference sequence).

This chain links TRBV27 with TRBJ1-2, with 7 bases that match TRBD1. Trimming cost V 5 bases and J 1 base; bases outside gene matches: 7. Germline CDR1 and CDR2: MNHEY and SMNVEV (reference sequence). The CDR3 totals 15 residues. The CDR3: CASSPRTGINYGYTF. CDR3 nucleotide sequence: TGTGCCAGCAGTCCAAGGACAGGAATTAACTATGGCTACACCTTC.

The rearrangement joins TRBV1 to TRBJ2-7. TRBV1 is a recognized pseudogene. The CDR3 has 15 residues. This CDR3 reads CTSSREGRQAYEQYF. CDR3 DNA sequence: TGCACCAGCAGCCGAGAGGGACGGCAGGCTTACGAGCAGTACTTC.

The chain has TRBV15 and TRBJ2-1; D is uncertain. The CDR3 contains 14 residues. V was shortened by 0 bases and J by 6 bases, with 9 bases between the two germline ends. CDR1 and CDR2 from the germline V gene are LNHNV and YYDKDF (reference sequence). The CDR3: CATSRDRASNEQFF. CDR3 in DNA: TGTGCCACCAGCAGAGATAGGGCTAGCAATGAGCAGTTCTTC. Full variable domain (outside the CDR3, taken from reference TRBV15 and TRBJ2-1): DAMVIQNPRYQVTQFGKPVTLSCSQTLNHNVMYWYQQKSSQAPKLLFHYYDKDFNNEADTPDNFQSRRPNTSFCFLDIRSPGLGDTAMYLCATSRDRASNEQFFGPGTRLTVL.

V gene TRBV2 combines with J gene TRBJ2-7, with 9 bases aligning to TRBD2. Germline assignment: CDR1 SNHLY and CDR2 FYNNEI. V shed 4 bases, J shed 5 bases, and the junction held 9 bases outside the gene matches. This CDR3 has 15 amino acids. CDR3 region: CASSATTSGSDEQYF. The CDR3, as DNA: TGTGCCAGCAGTGCCACGACTAGCGGAAGCGACGAGCAGTACTTC.